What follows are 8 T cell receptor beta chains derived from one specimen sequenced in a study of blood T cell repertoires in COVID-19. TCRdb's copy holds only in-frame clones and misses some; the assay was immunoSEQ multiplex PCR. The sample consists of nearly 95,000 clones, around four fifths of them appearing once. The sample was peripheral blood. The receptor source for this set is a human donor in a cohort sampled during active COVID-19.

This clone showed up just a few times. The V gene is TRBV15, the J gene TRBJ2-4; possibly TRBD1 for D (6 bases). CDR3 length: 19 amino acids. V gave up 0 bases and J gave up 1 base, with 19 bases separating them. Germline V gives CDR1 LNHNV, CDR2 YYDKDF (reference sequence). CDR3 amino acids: CATSRDRAADSGAKNIQYF. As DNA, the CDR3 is TGTGCCACCAGCAGAGATCGGGCCGCGGACAGTGGGGCCAAAAACATTCAGTACTTC.

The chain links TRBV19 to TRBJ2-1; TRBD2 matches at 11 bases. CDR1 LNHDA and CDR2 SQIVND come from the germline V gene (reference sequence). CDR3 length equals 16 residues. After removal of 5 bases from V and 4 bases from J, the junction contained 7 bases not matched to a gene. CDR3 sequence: CASSPGLAGRYNEQFF. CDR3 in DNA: TGTGCCAGTAGTCCCGGACTAGCGGGCCGTTACAATGAGCAGTTCTTC.

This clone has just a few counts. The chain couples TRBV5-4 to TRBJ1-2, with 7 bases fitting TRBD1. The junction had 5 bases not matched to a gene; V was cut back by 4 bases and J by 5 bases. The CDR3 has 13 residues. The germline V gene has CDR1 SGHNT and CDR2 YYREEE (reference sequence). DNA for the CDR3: TGTGCCAGCAGCCCCGGGACAGAATATGGCTACACCTTC. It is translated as CASSPGTEYGYTF.

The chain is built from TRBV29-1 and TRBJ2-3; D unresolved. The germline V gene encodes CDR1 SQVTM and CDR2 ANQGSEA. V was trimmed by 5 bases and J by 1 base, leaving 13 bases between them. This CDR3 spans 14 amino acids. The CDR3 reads CSVSYLGGTDTQYF. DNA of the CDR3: TGCAGCGTTTCATATCTGGGCGGCACAGATACGCAGTATTTT.

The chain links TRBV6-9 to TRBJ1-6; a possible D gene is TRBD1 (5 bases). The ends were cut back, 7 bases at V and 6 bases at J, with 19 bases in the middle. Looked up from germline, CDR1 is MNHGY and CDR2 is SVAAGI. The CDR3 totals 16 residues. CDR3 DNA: TGTGCCAGCACCCTTACCCGGGGGAAATCTAATTCACCCCTCCACTTT. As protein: CASTLTRGKSNSPLHF.

The DNA for the CDR3 is TGTGCCGTAGGGACAGTTCAAGAGACCCAGTACTTC. Encoded protein: CAVGTVQETQYF. The chain carries TRBV28 and TRBJ2-5; 7 bases fit TRBD1. CDR3 length equals 12 residues. V dropped 11 bases and J dropped 2; count of bases not matched to a gene: 5. Per germline, CDR1 MDHEN and CDR2 SYDVKM.

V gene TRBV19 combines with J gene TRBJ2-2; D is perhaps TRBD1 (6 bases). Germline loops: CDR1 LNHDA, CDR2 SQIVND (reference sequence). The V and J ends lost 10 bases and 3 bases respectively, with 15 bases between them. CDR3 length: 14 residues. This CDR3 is CATRTEVYTGELFF. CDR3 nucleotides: TGTGCCACCCGGACAGAAGTTTACACCGGGGAGCTGTTTTTT.

CDR3 sequence (DNA): TGTGCCATCAGGGGGACAGCGGAAAGGGCCGAGCAGTACTTC. Protein product: CAIRGTAERAEQYF. The chain uses TRBV10-3 and TRBJ2-7; 7 nucleotides agree with TRBD1. The V gene end was trimmed by 6 bases and the J gene end by 6 bases; junction bases not matched to a gene: 11. Germline V gene data show CDR1 as ENHRY and CDR2 as SYGVKD. The CDR3 has 14 amino acids.